The 11 T cell receptor beta chains in this list originate from one sample, sequenced in a study of T cell changes during pregnancy in multiple sclerosis. Only in-frame clones appear in the TCRdb table, and some are missing; sequencing was by immunoSEQ multiplex PCR. Of 55,000 to 75,000 clones listed, roughly 92% are singletons. The specimen was CD8+ T cells from peripheral blood mononuclear cells, collected in the second trimester of pregnancy. The receptors stem from a female donor with multiple sclerosis, enrolled in a pregnancy study.

The chain has TRBV19 and TRBJ2-7, with 8 bases that match TRBD1. With V trimmed by 5 bases and J by 3 bases, 3 bases remained unmatched. The CDR3 totals 13 residues. Germline lookup yields CDR1 LNHDA and CDR2 SQIVND (reference sequence). The CDR3 spells CASSFGQGYEQYF. The CDR3 bases are TGTGCCAGTAGTTTCGGACAGGGCTACGAGCAGTACTTC.

The chain combines TRBV9 with TRBJ2-7, with 11 bases aligning to TRBD2. The CDR3 is 16 residues long. Trimming took 1 base from V and 5 from J; bases not matched to a gene: 8. CDR1 is SGDLS, CDR2 YYNGEE, per germline. CDR3 in amino acids: CASSVSLAGGIHEQYF. CDR3 coding DNA: TGTGCCAGCAGCGTATCTCTAGCGGGAGGAATCCACGAGCAGTACTTC. The full variable domain, with the rest looked up from reference TRBV9 and TRBJ2-7, is DSGVTQTPKHLITATGQRVTLRCSPRSGDLSVYWYQQSLDQGLQFLIQYYNGEERAKGNILERFSAQQFPDLHSELNLSSLELGDSALYFCASSVSLAGGIHEQYFGPGTRLTVT.

The J gene is TRBJ2-1, the V gene TRBV19, with TRBD2 identical over 8 bases. Germline V lookup: CDR1 LNHDA, CDR2 SQIVND (reference sequence). Trimming took 1 base from V and 9 from J; bases not matched to a gene: 11. CDR3 length: 16 residues. The CDR3 sequence: CASSIVLSGGHGEQFF. For the CDR3, the DNA is TGTGCCAGTAGTATAGTTTTGTCGGGGGGGCATGGTGAGCAGTTCTTC.

This clone appeared a single time. The chain is built from TRBV21-1 and TRBJ2-1; the table names TRBD1, a call not compared with the DNA. TRBV21-1 is labeled a pseudogene. The CDR3 consists of 18 residues. CDR3 bases: TGTGCCAGCAGCCCGCGGCCGAAACACAGGGAACCCTACAATGAGCAGTTCTTC. Its translation: CASSPRPKHREPYNEQFF.

The genes are TRBV19 and TRBJ2-7; D remains ambiguous. Trimming pared 3 bases from V and 1 base from J, leaving 7 bases between. The CDR3 has 13 residues. Germline CDR1 is LNHDA and CDR2 is SQIVND (reference sequence). In nucleotides, the CDR3 is TGTGCCAGTAGTATCGATGAGTCCTACGAGCAGTACTTC. Amino acids: CASSIDESYEQYF.

About this clone itself: A read error may account for a junction end that differs from germline. This rearrangement joins TRBV7-6 to TRBJ2-7; 14 nucleotides line up with TRBD2. The CDR3 contains 14 residues. From germline, CDR1 is SGHVS and CDR2 FNYEAQ. The CDR3 loop is CASNLGLAGGEQYF. The CDR3 region has the DNA TGTGCCAGCAACTTAGGACTAGCGGGAGGCGAGCAGTACTTC.

The chain employs TRBV29-1 and TRBJ2-7; D might be TRBD2 (6 bases). The CDR3 runs to 16 residues. With 3 bases removed from V and 2 bases from J, the gap between germline ends came to 20 bases. Per germline, CDR1 SQVTM and CDR2 ANQGSEA. Here the CDR3 reads CSVDRRGTGLPYEQYF. Here the CDR3 DNA reads TGCAGCGTTGACAGACGAGGAACGGGACTTCCCTACGAGCAGTACTTC.

This chain links TRBV10-2 with TRBJ2-7, with 9 positions matching TRBD1. The junction had 8 bases not matched to a gene; V was cut back by 6 bases and J by 5 bases. The germline gives CDR1 WSHSY, CDR2 SAAADI. The CDR3 extends over 14 amino acids. The CDR3 loop is CASRIGTGRDEQYF. The CDR3 DNA reads as TGCGCCAGCAGGATCGGGACAGGGCGCGACGAGCAGTACTTC.

The V and J genes are TRBV5-6 and TRBJ2-2, with 7 bases fitting TRBD1. With 4 bases clipped from V and 7 bases from J, the junction kept 7 bases outside the gene matches. There are 14 residues in the CDR3. Germline CDR1 is SGHDT and CDR2 is YYEEEE. CDR3 residues: CASSIGQAIGELFF. CDR3 nucleotides: TGTGCCAGCAGCATAGGACAGGCTATCGGGGAGCTGTTTTTT.

The chain is built from TRBV15 and TRBJ2-6; TRBD2 matches 9 bases. CDR1 and CDR2 from the germline V gene are LNHNV and YYDKDF (reference sequence). Losses at the gene ends were 3 bases for V and 0 bases for J; bases not matched to a gene: 0. This CDR3 has 16 amino acids. CDR3 bases: TGTGCCACCAGCAGGACTAGCGGCTCTGGGGCCAACGTCCTGACTTTC. It translates to CATSRTSGSGANVLTF.

This clone appeared a single time. The junction does not match germline at one end; this may be a read error. V gene TRBV13 combines with J gene TRBJ2-7; 8 positions match TRBD1. CDR1 PRHDT and CDR2 FYEKMQ come from the germline V gene (reference sequence). This CDR3 is 14 amino acids long. The CDR3 is CASSLGQGTDEQYF. The DNA for the CDR3 is TGTGCCAGCAGCCTAGGACAGGGTACCGACGAGCAGTACTTC.